The 18 T cell receptor beta chains below come from one sample, sequenced in a study of T cell responses to AZD1222 COVID-19 vaccine. The repertoire was sequenced with immunoSEQ multiplex PCR; TCRdb's copy has only in-frame clones and lacks some. The sample records 150,000 to 200,000 clones, 85% to 95% being singletons. Sequencing used peripheral blood, obtained on day 0 of AZD1222 vaccination. The receptor set was obtained from an adult in good health.

The chain employs TRBV5-1 and TRBJ2-1; no reliable D call. V was trimmed by 0 bases and J by 0 bases, leaving 7 bases between them. The CDR3 runs 15 residues. The germline CDR1 and CDR2 sequences are SGHRS and YFSETQ. CDR3 bases: TGCGCCAGCAGCTTGGACGATAACTCCTACAATGAGCAGTTCTTC. It encodes CASSLDDNSYNEQFF.

V and J are TRBV4-1 and TRBJ2-3; 12 nucleotides line up with TRBD2. This CDR3 has 21 residues. The trim removed 3 bases at V and 7 bases at J, leaving 23 bases unmatched. Germline V CDR1 and CDR2: MGHRA, YSYEKL. The CDR3 region has the DNA TGCGCCAGCAGCCAGAGATACGAGACAGGGTGGGATCTAGCGGGAGGGTATACGCAGTATTTT. Encoded protein: CASSQRYETGWDLAGGYTQYF.

The V gene is TRBV10-3, the J gene TRBJ1-5; tentatively, D is TRBD1 (6 bases). Germline V lookup: CDR1 ENHRY, CDR2 SYGVKD. The V end was cut by 5 bases, the J end by 6 bases, with 11 bases between. This CDR3 comprises 13 residues. The CDR3 reads CAISLGGGQPQHF. CDR3 DNA sequence: TGTGCCATCAGTTTAGGGGGGGGTCAGCCCCAGCATTTT.

The genes are TRBV10-3 and TRBJ1-2, with D maybe TRBD1 (6 bases). Trimming took 10 bases from V and 8 from J, leaving 17 bases between them. Germline-derived CDR1 and CDR2 are ENHRY and SYGVKD. This CDR3 spans 12 amino acids. The CDR3 spells CATQRQEGGYTF. The CDR3, as DNA: TGTGCCACACAACGACAGGAGGGAGGCTACACCTTC.

J is TRBJ1-5 and V is TRBV6-5; TRBD1 is a possible D gene (6 bases). The CDR3 has 15 amino acids. CDR1 is MNHEY and CDR2 is SVGAGI in the germline V gene. Trimming removed 6 bases from V and 5 bases from J, with 17 bases in between. The CDR3 sequence is CASRNRVAWDQPQHF. The CDR3 DNA reads as TGTGCCAGCAGAAACAGGGTTGCATGGGATCAGCCCCAGCATTTT.

J is TRBJ1-3 and V is TRBV9; D gene unclear. Germline lookup yields CDR1 SGDLS and CDR2 YYNGEE. The length of the CDR3 is 15 residues. V gave up 0 bases and J gave up 0 bases, with 7 bases separating them. CDR3 protein: CASSVVAASGNTIYF. CDR3 coding DNA: TGTGCCAGCAGCGTAGTGGCCGCCTCTGGAAACACCATATATTTT.

The chain couples TRBV12-3 or TRBV12-4 to TRBJ1-2; 7 bases align to TRBD1. V was clipped by 6 bases and J by 3 bases; unmatched bases: 4. The CDR3 consists of 13 residues. The CDR3 sequence is CASRSTGYYGYTF. In DNA form, the CDR3 reads TGTGCCAGCAGATCGACAGGGTACTATGGCTACACCTTC.

This rearrangement joins TRBV5-1 to TRBJ2-7; D remains ambiguous. The CDR3 contains 14 residues. From germline, CDR1 is SGHRS and CDR2 YFSETQ. V shed 0 bases and J shed 4 bases, with 11 bases lying between them. The CDR3 nucleotides are TGCGCCAGCAGCTTGGTGTCTAGTCTGTACGAGCAGTACTTC. This codes for CASSLVSSLYEQYF.

This chain connects TRBV19 to TRBJ2-7, with D possibly called TRBD1 or TRBD2 (5 bases each). V gave up 4 bases and J gave up 3 bases, with 13 bases separating them. The germline V gene has CDR1 LNHDA and CDR2 SQIVND (reference sequence). The CDR3 extends over 14 amino acids. The CDR3 bases are TGTGCCAGTAGTACCGGGACCGTAGGCTACGAGCAGTACTTC. Translation gives CASSTGTVGYEQYF.

This chain connects TRBV3-1 (or the pseudogene TRBV3-2) to TRBJ1-4; D is uncertain. V was clipped by 1 base and J by 13 bases, with 10 bases between them. CDR1 and CDR2 (germline): LGHDT, YNNKEL (reference sequence). The CDR3 is made up of 12 amino acids. CDR3 sequence: CASSQVDGPLFF. The CDR3 DNA reads as TGTGCCAGCAGCCAAGTCGACGGCCCACTGTTTTTT.

This rearrangement joins TRBV11-2 to TRBJ2-7, with TRBD1 identical over 7 bases. There are 14 residues in the CDR3. Germline CDR1 SGHAT, CDR2 FQNNGV. Trimming removed 5 bases from V and 1 base from J; junction bases left unmatched: 5. This CDR3 reads CASSRSGQSYEQYF. CDR3 coding DNA: TGTGCCAGCAGCCGATCGGGACAGTCCTACGAGCAGTACTTC.

This clone was picked up one time. The chain is built from TRBV7-9 and TRBJ2-5, with D possibly TRBD1 on 6 matching bases. The ends were cut back, 3 bases at V and 7 bases at J, with 15 bases in the middle. Germline V gene sequence: CDR1 SEHNR, CDR2 FQNEAQ (reference sequence). The CDR3 extends over 14 amino acids. The CDR3 DNA reads TGTGCCAGCAGCTTGCTGGACAGCCGTTGGACCCAGTACTTC. Translation gives CASSLLDSRWTQYF.

The genes are TRBV5-1 and TRBJ2-7; TRBD1 matches at 10 bases. Trimming took 5 bases from V and 0 from J; bases not matched to a gene: 17. This CDR3 spans 19 amino acids. Looked up from germline, CDR1 is SGHRS and CDR2 is YFSETQ. CDR3 nucleotides: TGCGCCAGCAGTCCGAAGGGACAGGGGTCGAGCACCTCCTCCTACGAGCAGTACTTC. Its protein product is CASSPKGQGSSTSSYEQYF.

This chain uses TRBV6-6 with TRBJ1-2; TRBD1 matches 8 bases. The CDR3 sequence is 17 residues long. Germline-derived CDR1 and CDR2 are MNHNY and SVGAGI (reference sequence). V shed 5 bases and J 0 bases; nucleotides not matched to a gene: 11. This CDR3 reads CASSPDRGAPSNYGYTF. Written as DNA, the CDR3 is TGTGCCAGCAGTCCAGACAGGGGAGCACCCTCTAACTATGGCTACACCTTC.

This CDR3 reads CASYHTGGTQYF. In DNA, the CDR3 is TGCGCCAGCTATCATACGGGTGGAACGCAGTATTTT. The genes are TRBV5-1 and TRBJ2-3; D not resolved. The germline V and J ends were trimmed by 7 bases and 9 bases, with 15 bases remaining between them. The germline V gene encodes CDR1 SGHRS and CDR2 YFSETQ. The CDR3 totals 12 residues.

V is TRBV2 and J is TRBJ2-1; D is possibly TRBD1 (7 bases). V was pared by 2 bases and J by 7 bases, with 21 bases between. The CDR3 consists of 17 residues. CDR1 and CDR2 from the germline V gene are SNHLY and FYNNEI. CDR3 in amino acids: CASSEWTGRGPGNEQFF. Here the CDR3 DNA reads TGTGCCAGCAGTGAATGGACAGGTCGGGGGCCTGGGAATGAGCAGTTCTTC.

The rearrangement uses TRBV7-2 and TRBJ2-2; TRBD2 matches 8 bases. With 6 bases clipped from V and 7 bases from J, the junction kept 7 bases outside the gene matches. Germline loops: CDR1 SGHTA, CDR2 FQGNSA. The CDR3 contains 14 residues. The CDR3 DNA reads TGTGCCAGCAGGGCCGGGACTAGGGTCGGGGAGCTGTTTTTT. This codes for CASRAGTRVGELFF.

This chain joins TRBV7-8 and TRBJ1-1, with unresolved D. CDR1 is SGHVS and CDR2 is FQNEAQ in the germline V gene. V lost 5 bases and J lost 4, with 17 bases in between. This CDR3 comprises 15 residues. CDR3 sequence: CASSPVITAGTEAFF. CDR3 in DNA: TGTGCCAGCAGCCCCGTTATAACCGCGGGCACTGAAGCTTTCTTT.